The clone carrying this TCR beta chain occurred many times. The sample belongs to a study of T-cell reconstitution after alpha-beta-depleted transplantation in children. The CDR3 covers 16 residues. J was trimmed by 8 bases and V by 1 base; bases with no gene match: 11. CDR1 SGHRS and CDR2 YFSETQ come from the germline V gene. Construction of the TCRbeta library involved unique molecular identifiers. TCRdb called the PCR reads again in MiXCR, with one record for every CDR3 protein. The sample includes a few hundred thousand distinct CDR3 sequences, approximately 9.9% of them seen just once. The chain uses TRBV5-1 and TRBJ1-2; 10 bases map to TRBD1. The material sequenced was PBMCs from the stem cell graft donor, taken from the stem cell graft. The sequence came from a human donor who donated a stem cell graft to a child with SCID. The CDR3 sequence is CASSLIPTGGATGYTF. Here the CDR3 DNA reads TGCGCCAGCAGCTTGATACCGACAGGGGGCGCGACCGGCTACACCTTC.